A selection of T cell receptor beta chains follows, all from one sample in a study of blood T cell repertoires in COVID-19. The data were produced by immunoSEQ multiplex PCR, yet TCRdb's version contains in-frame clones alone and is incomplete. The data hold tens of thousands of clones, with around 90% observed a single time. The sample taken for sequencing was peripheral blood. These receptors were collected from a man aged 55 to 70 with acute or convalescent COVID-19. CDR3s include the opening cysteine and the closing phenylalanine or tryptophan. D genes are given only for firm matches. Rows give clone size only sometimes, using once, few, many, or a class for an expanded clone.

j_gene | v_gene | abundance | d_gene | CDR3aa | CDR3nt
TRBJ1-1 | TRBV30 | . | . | CACNREQGTEAFF | TGTGCCTGTAACAGGGAGCAAGGCACTGAAGCTTTCTTT
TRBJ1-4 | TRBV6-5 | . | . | CASLSGDLNEKLFF | TGTGCCAGTCTCTCAGGGGACCTTAATGAAAAACTGTTTTTT
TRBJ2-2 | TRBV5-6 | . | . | CASSLISGVNTGELFF | TGTGCCAGCAGCTTGATTTCAGGGGTAAACACCGGGGAGCTGTTTTTT
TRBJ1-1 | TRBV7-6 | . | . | CASSRRGAGSPTEAFF | TGTGCCAGCAGCCGTCGGGGGGCAGGGTCCCCCACTGAAGCTTTCTTT
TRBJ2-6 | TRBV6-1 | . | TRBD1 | CASSDGQGAGGANVLTF | TGTGCCAGCAGTGACGGACAGGGGGCGGGAGGGGCCAACGTCCTGACTTTC
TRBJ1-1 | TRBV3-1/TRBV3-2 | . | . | CASSLQGRATEAFF | TGTGCCAGCAGCCTTCAGGGGAGGGCCACTGAAGCTTTCTTT
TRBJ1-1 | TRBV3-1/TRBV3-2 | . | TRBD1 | CASSQPTGGTEAFF | TGTGCCAGCAGCCAACCTACAGGGGGAACTGAAGCTTTCTTT
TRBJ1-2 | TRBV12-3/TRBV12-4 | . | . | CATSPRDYGYTF | TGTGCCACCAGCCCCAGGGACTATGGCTACACCTTC
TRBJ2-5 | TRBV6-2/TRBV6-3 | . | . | CASSYFQRPESQETQYF | TGTGCCAGCAGTTACTTCCAGCGTCCAGAGAGTCAAGAGACCCAGTACTTC
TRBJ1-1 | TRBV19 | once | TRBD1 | CASSIVSYGQGRTEAFF | TGTGCCAGTAGTATAGTATCGTATGGACAGGGGAGGACTGAAGCTTTCTTT
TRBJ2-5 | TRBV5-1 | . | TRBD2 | CASSFSLAGVETQYF | TGCGCCAGCAGCTTTTCACTAGCGGGGGTGGAGACCCAGTACTTC
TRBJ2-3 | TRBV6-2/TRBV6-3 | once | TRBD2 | CASSWGGSATDTQYF | TGTGCCAGCAGTTGGGGGGGGTCAGCGACAGATACGCAGTATTTT